Presented here are 10 T cell receptor beta chains from one specimen sequenced in a study of blood T cell repertoires in COVID-19. The repertoire was sequenced with immunoSEQ multiplex PCR; TCRdb's copy has only in-frame clones and lacks some. The table includes approximately 260,000 clones, 75% to 90% detected once. Specimen: peripheral blood. These receptors all stem from an older woman with acute or convalescent COVID-19.

The CDR3 spells CASSLGAGQGGYTF. CDR3 DNA: TGCGCCAGCAGCTTGGGGGCGGGACAGGGGGGCTACACCTTC. This chain links TRBV5-1 with TRBJ1-2; TRBD1 matches 10 bases. Germline CDR1 and CDR2: SGHRS and YFSETQ. The CDR3 is 14 residues long. The V gene end was trimmed by 0 bases and the J gene end by 8 bases; junction bases not matched to a gene: 4.

This chain uses TRBV2 with TRBJ2-1; 13 nucleotides align to TRBD2. This CDR3 is built from 17 residues. Germline values: CDR1 SNHLY, CDR2 FYNNEI. J was trimmed by 0 bases and V by 4 bases; bases with no gene match: 3. As DNA, the CDR3 is TGTGCCAGCAGTGGAGGACTAGCGGGGGCCTCCTACAATGAGCAGTTCTTC. Translated, it gives CASSGGLAGASYNEQFF.

In its sample, this clone was seen once. The V call is TRBV13, the J call TRBJ2-7; 8 nucleotides align to TRBD2. CDR3 length: 14 amino acids. After removal of 6 bases from V and 2 bases from J, the junction contained 6 bases not matched to a gene. From germline, CDR1 is PRHDT and CDR2 FYEKMQ (reference sequence). The DNA for the CDR3 is TGTGCCAGCAGTCCGGGACTAGAGGCCTACGAGCAGTACTTC. This codes for CASSPGLEAYEQYF.

This chain uses TRBV6-5 with TRBJ2-2; the match to TRBD2 covers 8 bases. Germline assignment: CDR1 MNHEY and CDR2 SVGAGI. V lost 6 bases, J lost 2 bases, and 5 bases stayed unmatched. The CDR3 consists of 15 residues. In DNA, the CDR3 is TGTGCCAGCAGACCCGGGACTAGAAACACCGGGGAGCTGTTTTTT. As protein: CASRPGTRNTGELFF.

The chain is built from TRBV29-1 and TRBJ1-1; TRBD1 matches at 8 bases. V dropped 6 bases and J dropped 6; count of bases not matched to a gene: 6. From germline, CDR1 is SQVTM and CDR2 ANQGSEA. CDR3 length: 12 amino acids. The CDR3: CSVAGGRAEAFF. The CDR3 DNA is TGCAGCGTCGCAGGGGGCCGGGCTGAAGCTTTCTTT. The variable domain in full, with the rest retrieved from reference TRBV29-1 and TRBJ1-1, is SAVISQKPSRDICQRGTSLTIQCQVDSQVTMMFWYRQQPGQSLTLIATANQGSEATYESGFVIDKFPISRPNLTFSTLTVSNMSPEDSSIYLCSVAGGRAEAFFGQGTRLTVV.

A note on this clone: Distinct nucleotide sequences in the sample also encode this CDR3. The genes are TRBV3-1 (or the pseudogene TRBV3-2) and TRBJ2-1, with TRBD2 matching 10 bases. The CDR3 is 15 residues long. V lost 4 bases and J lost 5; bases outside the gene matches: 5. Germline CDR1 reads LGHDT; CDR2 reads YNNKEL (reference sequence). The chain's CDR3 is CASSPSGGANNEQFF. CDR3 nucleotides: TGTGCCAGCAGCCCGAGCGGGGGGGCCAACAATGAGCAGTTCTTC.

This chain uses TRBV3-1 (or the pseudogene TRBV3-2) with TRBJ2-5; maybe TRBD1 (6 bases). V was shortened by 0 bases and J by 7 bases, with 12 bases between the two germline ends. CDR3 size: 14 residues. Looked up from germline, CDR1 is LGHDT and CDR2 is YNNKEL (reference sequence). The CDR3: CASSQDSQGRTQYF. DNA of the CDR3: TGTGCCAGCAGCCAAGATTCCCAGGGGCGGACCCAGTACTTC.

Comments on this clone: Other DNA sequences of this sample code for an identical CDR3. V is TRBV19 and J is TRBJ1-2, with TRBD1 matching over 7 bases. This CDR3 region has 15 residues. Trimming removed 3 bases from V and 1 base from J; junction bases left unmatched: 5. Germline CDR1 and CDR2: LNHDA and SQIVND (reference sequence). Written as DNA, the CDR3 is TGTGCCAGTAGTATTGTTTCAGGGGGTAACTATGGCTACACCTTC. This gives the protein CASSIVSGGNYGYTF. The full variable domain, its missing parts supplied by reference TRBV19 and TRBJ1-2, is DGGITQSPKYLFRKEGQNVTLSCEQNLNHDAMYWYRQDPGQGLRLIYYSQIVNDFQKGDIAEGYSVSREKKESFPLTVTSAQKNPTAFYLCASSIVSGGNYGYTFGSGTRLTVV.

The gene calls are TRBV6-5 and TRBJ1-5; 8 bases align to TRBD1. Trimming removed 6 bases from V and 3 bases from J; junction bases left unmatched: 7. Germline-derived CDR1 and CDR2 are MNHEY and SVGAGI. The CDR3 loop spans 15 amino acids. The CDR3 DNA is TGTGCCAGCAGATCAGGACAGGGTTACAATCAGCCCCAGCATTTT. Its protein is CASRSGQGYNQPQHF.

V and J are TRBV7-2 and TRBJ2-7; D unclear. CDR3 length equals 12 residues. In germline, CDR1 is SGHTA, CDR2 FQGNSA. Trimming took off 5 bases at V and 6 bases at J, with 11 bases between the two ends. The CDR3 DNA follows: TGTGCCAGCAGCCCTGGTTCCGGCGAGCAGTACTTC. Protein product: CASSPGSGEQYF. Full variable domain (remainder filled in from reference TRBV7-2 and TRBJ2-7): GAGVSQSPSNKVTEKGKDVELRCDPISGHTALYWYRQSLGQGLEFLIYFQGNSAPDKSGLPSDRFSAERTGGSVSTLTIQRTQQEDSAVYLCASSPGSGEQYFGPGTRLTVT.